This entry lists 14 T cell receptor beta chains sequenced from one sample in a study of blood T cell repertoires in COVID-19. The protocol was immunoSEQ multiplex PCR, while the TCRdb copy is restricted to in-frame clones and leaves out a portion. The sample shows 90,000 to 100,000 clones, 75% to 90% of them seen only once. The specimen sequenced was peripheral blood. These receptors were taken from a man older than 75 with acute or convalescent COVID-19.

The genes are TRBV6-5 and TRBJ2-7, with 9 bases aligning to TRBD1. Germline trimming cut 5 bases from V and 2 bases from J; bases unmatched to any gene: 4. The V gene's germline CDR1 is MNHEY and CDR2 SVGAGI. The CDR3 runs 14 residues. The CDR3 DNA is TGTGCCAGCAGTACCCGACAGGGGGCCTACGAGCAGTACTTC. This codes for CASSTRQGAYEQYF.

The V call is TRBV19, the J call TRBJ2-3, with a weak D call TRBD2 (6 bases). Trimming shortened V by 2 bases and J by 1 base, and 16 bases separated the two germline ends. The CDR3 is 17 residues long. CDR1 is LNHDA and CDR2 is SQIVND in the germline V gene (reference sequence). DNA of the CDR3: TGTGCCAGTAGTATAAGGGTTGCGGGAACTGGCACAGATACGCAGTATTTT. This encodes CASSIRVAGTGTDTQYF.

The chain links TRBV6-1 to TRBJ2-5; D is perhaps TRBD1 (6 bases). Trimming stripped 0 bases from V and 4 bases from J, with 12 bases between. Germline lookup yields CDR1 MNHNS and CDR2 SASEGT. CDR3 length: 15 residues. CDR3 region: CASSEAQGGRETQYF. The CDR3 nucleotides read TGTGCCAGCAGTGAAGCGCAAGGGGGACGAGAGACCCAGTACTTC.

V gene TRBV6-5 combines with J gene TRBJ1-3; D gene ambiguous. Trimming pared 4 bases from V and 0 bases from J, leaving 10 bases between. The CDR3 loop spans 15 amino acids. In germline, CDR1 is MNHEY, CDR2 SVGAGI. CDR3 loop: CASSSYTNSGNTIYF. The DNA of the CDR3 is TGTGCCAGCAGTTCTTACACTAACTCTGGAAACACCATATATTTT.

This sequence joins TRBV3-1 (or the pseudogene TRBV3-2) and TRBJ2-7, with D possibly matching TRBD2 (5 bases). Per the germline V gene, CDR1 is LGHDT and CDR2 is YNNKEL (reference sequence). The V gene lost 4 bases and the J gene lost 5 bases, with 24 bases spanning the gap. The CDR3 runs 17 residues. CDR3 coding DNA: TGTGCCAGCAGCCCCCAAGATCGGGCCACTAGTGCCGACGAGCAGTACTTC. Its translation is CASSPQDRATSADEQYF.

The V and J genes are TRBV11-3 and TRBJ1-2, with D unclear. This CDR3 is built from 12 residues. Germline CDR1 and CDR2: SGHNT and YENEEA. The V end lost 5 bases, the J end lost 6 bases, and 10 bases lay between the germline ends. The CDR3 region is CASSRGGDGYTF. For the CDR3, the DNA is TGTGCCAGCAGCCGGGGTGGGGATGGCTACACCTTC. Combining the CDR3 with reference TRBV11-3 and TRBJ1-2 gives the whole variable domain EAGVVQSPRYKIIEKKQPVAFWCNPISGHNTLYWYLQNLGQGPELLIRYENEEAVDDSQLPKDRFSAERLKGVDSTLKIQPAELGDSAVYLCASSRGGDGYTFGSGTRLTVV.

V usage is TRBV5-1 and J usage is TRBJ1-4; 12 bases fit TRBD1. The junction had 7 bases not matched to a gene; V was cut back by 4 bases and J by 3 bases. The CDR3 has 17 amino acids. Per the germline V gene, CDR1 is SGHRS and CDR2 is YFSETQ. CDR3 sequence reads: CASSHSGTGGSNEKLFF. As DNA, the CDR3 is TGCGCCAGCAGCCACTCCGGGACAGGGGGCTCTAATGAAAAACTGTTTTTT.

The chain joins TRBV6-5 to TRBJ1-4; D unresolved. In germline, CDR1 is MNHEY, CDR2 SVGAGI. Trimming cost V 2 bases and J 0 bases, with 7 bases left between them. CDR3 size: 15 residues. The CDR3 region is CASSYRWPTNEKLFF. Here the CDR3 DNA reads TGTGCCAGCAGTTACAGATGGCCAACTAATGAAAAACTGTTTTTT.

The V gene is TRBV28, the J gene TRBJ1-2, with a weak D call TRBD1 (5 bases). The CDR3 length is 11 residues. V gave up 8 bases and J gave up 8 bases, with 12 bases separating them. Germline V gives CDR1 MDHEN, CDR2 SYDVKM. The CDR3, as DNA: TGTGCCAGCGGACACCACAGGGGCTACACCTTC. Translation gives CASGHHRGYTF.

CDR3 DNA sequence: TGTGCCAGTAGTATGGGGAGGACTTTCCAAGAGACCCAGTACTTC. Residues: CASSMGRTFQETQYF. The chain joins TRBV19 to TRBJ2-5; D perhaps matches TRBD2 (6 bases). Germline V gene data show CDR1 as LNHDA and CDR2 as SQIVND (reference sequence). CDR3 size: 15 residues. V was pared by 3 bases and J by 1 base, with 12 bases between. Full variable domain (rest looked up from reference TRBV19 and TRBJ2-5): DGGITQSPKYLFRKEGQNVTLSCEQNLNHDAMYWYRQDPGQGLRLIYYSQIVNDFQKGDIAEGYSVSREKKESFPLTVTSAQKNPTAFYLCASSMGRTFQETQYFGPGTRLLVL.

This clone has a single count. The rearrangement joins TRBV28 to TRBJ2-2; D gene uncertain. CDR3 length: 12 amino acids. CDR1 MDHEN and CDR2 SYDVKM come from the germline V gene. Trimming shortened V by 5 bases and J by 2 bases, and 3 bases separated the two germline ends. CDR3 nucleotide sequence: TGTGCCAGCAGTCTTAACACCGGGGAGCTGTTTTTT. Its protein is CASSLNTGELFF.

This rearrangement joins TRBV5-6 to TRBJ2-7; D possibly corresponds to TRBD2 (6 bases). The CDR3 sequence is 15 residues long. Germline CDR1 reads SGHDT; CDR2 reads YYEEEE. V shed 0 bases and J shed 2 bases, with 12 bases lying between them. CDR3 nucleotides: TGTGCCAGCAGCTTGGGGGCGGGGTATACCTACGAGCAGTACTTC. Encoded protein: CASSLGAGYTYEQYF. The full variable domain, its missing parts supplied by reference TRBV5-6 and TRBJ2-7, is DAGVTQSPTHLIKTRGQQVTLRCSPKSGHDTVSWYQQALGQGPQFIFQYYEEEERQRGNFPDRFSGHQFPNYSSELNVNALLLGDSALYLCASSLGAGYTYEQYFGPGTRLTVT.

The CDR3 region has the DNA TGTGCCATCAGGCGAGGTCCGGGACAGGGCCGGGAGACCCAGTACTTC. Translating it yields CAIRRGPGQGRETQYF. V gene TRBV10-3 combines with J gene TRBJ2-5; 9 positions match TRBD1. The CDR3 consists of 16 residues. The germline V gene has CDR1 ENHRY and CDR2 SYGVKD. With 6 bases clipped from V and 5 bases from J, the junction kept 13 bases outside the gene matches.

The CDR3 here is CASSEAGTGSYEQYF. For the CDR3, the DNA is TGTGCCAGCAGTGAAGCCGGGACAGGCTCCTACGAGCAGTACTTC. This chain links TRBV2 with TRBJ2-7; 8 bases align to TRBD1. This CDR3 spans 15 amino acids. V was clipped by 0 bases and J by 0 bases; unmatched bases: 1. Germline values: CDR1 SNHLY, CDR2 FYNNEI. The whole variable domain, filled in from reference TRBV2 and TRBJ2-7, reads EPEVTQTPSHQVTQMGQEVILRCVPISNHLYFYWYRQILGQKVEFLVSFYNNEISEKSEIFDDQFSVERPDGSNFTLKIRSTKLEDSAMYFCASSEAGTGSYEQYFGPGTRLTVT.